The 22 T cell receptor beta chains given below trace back to one sample, sequenced in a study of T cell responses to AZD1222 COVID-19 vaccine. Here immunoSEQ multiplex PCR was the method, and the copy in TCRdb shows in-frame clones only, minus some. The repertoire holds 54,000 or so clones, with 80% as singletons. This specimen consisted of peripheral blood, obtained 28 days after the second AZD1222 dose. Receptors originate from an adult who received the AZD1222 COVID-19 vaccine.

The chain carries TRBV6-1 and TRBJ1-4, with D unclear. The CDR3 has 15 residues. Per the germline V gene, CDR1 is MNHNS and CDR2 is SASEGT. Trimming shortened V by 1 base and J by 0 bases, and 6 bases separated the two germline ends. The CDR3 DNA reads as TGTGCCAGCAGTGAAGGAAGTGCAACTAATGAAAAACTGTTTTTT. Amino acid sequence: CASSEGSATNEKLFF.

The chain combines TRBV7-6 with TRBJ2-1; either TRBD1 or TRBD2 may supply D (6 bases each). CDR1 is SGHVS, CDR2 FNYEAQ, per germline. The CDR3 is made up of 15 amino acids. Trimming removed 5 bases at V and 7 bases at J, with 18 bases between. The CDR3 protein is CASSPTTGAGNEQFF. Written as DNA, the CDR3 is TGTGCCAGCAGCCCCACGACGGGGGCGGGGAATGAGCAGTTCTTC.

The chain combines TRBV18 with TRBJ2-3, with 8 nucleotides matching TRBD1. There are 17 residues in the CDR3. V trimming: 2 bases; J trimming: 2 bases; junction bases outside the gene matches: 9. The germline CDR1 and CDR2 sequences are KGHSH and LQKENI. The CDR3: CASSPADRAYITDTQYF. DNA for the CDR3: TGTGCCAGCTCACCAGCGGACAGGGCCTACATCACAGATACGCAGTATTTT.

The chain is built from TRBV11-2 and TRBJ2-1; 8 positions match TRBD2. The CDR3 covers 17 residues. V lost 1 base to trimming and J lost 7 bases; unmatched junction nucleotides: 12. CDR1 is SGHAT, CDR2 FQNNGV, per germline. As DNA, the CDR3 is TGTGCCAGCAGCTTAGTGGCGGGGGGCTCCTTGAGGAATGAGCAGTTCTTC. It is translated as CASSLVAGGSLRNEQFF.

The rearrangement joins TRBV24-1 to TRBJ1-2; D is ambiguous. Trimming pared 10 bases from V and 1 base from J, leaving 12 bases between. CDR1 KGHDR and CDR2 SFDVKD come from the germline V gene. The CDR3 spans 13 residues. The CDR3: CATPAPHNYGYTF. The CDR3 nucleotides read TGTGCCACTCCCGCACCTCATAACTATGGCTACACCTTC.

This sequence joins TRBV28 and TRBJ2-1; a weak D match, TRBD1 (5 bases). The CDR3 covers 18 residues. V dropped 6 bases and J dropped 0 bases, with 21 bases sitting between them. Per germline, CDR1 MDHEN and CDR2 SYDVKM. As DNA, the CDR3 is TGTGCCAGCAGGGATAGACAGCGTATAACGAGCTCCTACAATGAGCAGTTCTTC. This translates into CASRDRQRITSSYNEQFF.

The genes are TRBV5-4 and TRBJ2-7, with 12 bases that match TRBD2. J gave up 6 bases and V 2 bases, and 6 bases lay outside the gene matches. This CDR3 has 15 residues. Germline V gene sequence: CDR1 SGHNT, CDR2 YYREEE (reference sequence). The CDR3 spells CASSFNGLAGREQYF. The CDR3 bases are TGTGCCAGCAGCTTTAATGGACTAGCGGGACGCGAGCAGTACTTC.

This clone was found a few times. V is TRBV28 and J is TRBJ2-3; TRBD2 might be the D (5 bases). This CDR3 has 18 amino acids. The germline CDR1 and CDR2 sequences are MDHEN and SYDVKM. V was pared by 4 bases and J by 5 bases, with 25 bases between. This CDR3 reads CASSYPFSSGNRKDTQYF. DNA for the CDR3: TGTGCCAGCAGTTACCCCTTTTCGTCGGGGAACCGGAAAGATACGCAGTATTTT. The whole variable domain, filled in from reference TRBV28 and TRBJ2-3, reads DVKVTQSSRYLVKRTGEKVFLECVQDMDHENMFWYRQDPGLGLRLIYFSYDVKMKEKGDIPEGYSVSREKKERFSLILESASTNQTSMYLCASSYPFSSGNRKDTQYFGPGTRLTVL.

The chain employs TRBV19 and TRBJ1-5; 7 bases line up with TRBD1. V shed 7 bases and J 0 bases; nucleotides not matched to a gene: 9. Per germline, CDR1 LNHDA and CDR2 SQIVND (reference sequence). CDR3 size: 16 residues. The CDR3 spells CASTRTGADSNQPQHF. The CDR3 region has the DNA TGTGCCAGTACCCGTACAGGGGCCGATAGCAATCAGCCCCAGCATTTT. The full variable domain, with the rest looked up from reference TRBV19 and TRBJ1-5, is DGGITQSPKYLFRKEGQNVTLSCEQNLNHDAMYWYRQDPGQGLRLIYYSQIVNDFQKGDIAEGYSVSREKKESFPLTVTSAQKNPTAFYLCASTRTGADSNQPQHFGDGTRLSIL.

About this clone itself: Sequence at one end of the junction differs from germline and may be a read error. Additional DNA sequences in this sample encode the identical CDR3. The rearrangement links TRBV6-5 to TRBJ2-3; 7 bases are shared with TRBD2. In germline, CDR1 is MNHEY, CDR2 SVGAGI. This CDR3 is 15 amino acids long. The DNA of the CDR3 is TGTGCCAGTAGTTTTTCTAGCGGTTTCACAGATACGCAGTATTTT. Translating it yields CASSFSSGFTDTQYF.

The chain joins TRBV19 to TRBJ2-7; D perhaps matches TRBD2 (6 bases). This CDR3 has 14 amino acids. The V end lost 5 bases, the J end lost 5 bases, and 16 bases lay between the germline ends. Germline CDR1 and CDR2: LNHDA and SQIVND (reference sequence). The CDR3 DNA reads as TGTGCCAGTAGTCCTGAGACGGGAGTCCACGAGCAGTACTTC. Residues: CASSPETGVHEQYF.

V usage is TRBV7-9 and J usage is TRBJ1-4; 7 bases agree with TRBD1. Germline V gene sequence: CDR1 SEHNR, CDR2 FQNEAQ (reference sequence). This CDR3 spans 11 amino acids. V shed 6 bases, J shed 11 bases, and the junction held 3 bases outside the gene matches. The DNA of the CDR3 is TGTGCCAGCAGTTCGACAGGGAAACTGTTTTTT. Protein sequence: CASSSTGKLFF.

J is TRBJ1-5 and V is TRBV7-2; D uncertain. The V end lost 3 bases, the J end lost 3 bases, and 9 bases lay between the germline ends. CDR1 and CDR2 from the germline V gene are SGHTA and FQGNSA. This CDR3 is built from 14 residues. CDR3 loop: CASSFARNNQPQHF. The CDR3 DNA is TGTGCCAGCAGCTTCGCTCGGAACAATCAGCCCCAGCATTTT.

The rearrangement uses TRBV19 and TRBJ1-5; maybe TRBD1 (6 bases). This CDR3 is 14 amino acids long. Trimming took off 5 bases at V and 3 bases at J, with 11 bases between the two ends. Per germline, CDR1 LNHDA and CDR2 SQIVND (reference sequence). DNA for the CDR3: TGTGCCAGTAGTTTTGGACAGTCCAATCAGCCCCAGCATTTT. Its translation: CASSFGQSNQPQHF.

This clone occurred a few times. The chain couples TRBV4-1 to TRBJ1-1; maybe TRBD1 (6 bases). Deletions cut 7 bases from V and 1 base from J, with 16 bases between. Germline loops: CDR1 MGHRA, CDR2 YSYEKL. The CDR3 covers 15 residues. Here the CDR3 reads CASTFSGGQNTEAFF. The CDR3 coding sequence is TGCGCCAGCACCTTCTCGGGGGGACAGAACACTGAAGCTTTCTTT.

This clone was counted a few times. CDR3 sequence reads: CASTMTGSSGNTIYF. The CDR3 DNA follows: TGTGCCAGCACGATGACAGGGAGCTCTGGAAACACCATATATTTT. The chain uses TRBV3-1 (or the pseudogene TRBV3-2) and TRBJ1-3; 7 bases agree with TRBD1. The J segment lost 0 bases and the V segment lost 7 bases, leaving 6 bases of the junction unmatched. This CDR3 has 15 amino acids. CDR1 and CDR2 (germline): LGHDT, YNNKEL (reference sequence).

Only one count was recorded for this clone. J is TRBJ2-7 and V is TRBV30, with a tentative D call TRBD2 (6 bases). Trimming pared 2 bases from V and 0 bases from J, leaving 17 bases between. Germline V lookup: CDR1 GTSNPN, CDR2 SVGIG (reference sequence). The CDR3 consists of 16 residues. CDR3 amino acids: CAWSRPTGVYSYEQYV. CDR3 DNA sequence: TGTGCCTGGAGTCGGCCTACGGGGGTGTACTCCTACGAGCAGTACGTC.

CDR3 amino acids: CASSYRTSGSYNEQFF. The DNA of the CDR3 is TGTGCCAGCAGTTACCGGACTAGCGGGAGCTACAATGAGCAGTTCTTC. This chain connects TRBV6-2 or TRBV6-3 to TRBJ2-1, with TRBD2 identical over 13 bases. Germline CDR1 reads MNHEY; CDR2 reads SVGEGT. With 2 bases clipped from V and 3 bases from J, the junction kept 1 base outside the gene matches. This CDR3 has 16 amino acids.

The V gene is TRBV10-3, the J gene TRBJ2-1; TRBD1 aligns across 9 bases. Unmatched junction bases numbered 9, after V lost 5 bases and J lost 7 bases. Germline CDR1 is ENHRY and CDR2 is SYGVKD. The CDR3 contains 15 residues. The CDR3 DNA reads TGTGCCATCAGTCCGCAGAGGACAGGGGAAAATGAGCAGTTCTTC. Translated, it gives CAISPQRTGENEQFF.

J is TRBJ2-2 and V is TRBV10-3; D may match TRBD1 or TRBD2 (7 bases each). The CDR3 spans 19 residues. Trimming removed 4 bases at V and 1 base at J, with 22 bases between. Germline CDR1 and CDR2: ENHRY and SYGVKD. CDR3 bases: TGTGCCATCAGTGTGAGGGACAGCCGTTCTAGCGGGAACACCGGGGAGCTGTTTTTT. Its translation is CAISVRDSRSSGNTGELFF.

Only one count was recorded for this clone. The chain carries TRBV4-2 and TRBJ2-5; 8 bases map to TRBD2. The J segment lost 5 bases and the V segment lost 3 bases, leaving 14 bases of the junction unmatched. Germline loops: CDR1 LGHNA, CDR2 YNFKEQ. There are 17 residues in the CDR3. CDR3 nucleotide sequence: TGTGCCAGCAGCCACGGGGCCGGGACTAGTGCCAGGGAGACCCAGTACTTC. Its translation: CASSHGAGTSARETQYF.

The sample holds a few counts of this clone. V and J are TRBV19 and TRBJ2-1; TRBD2 matches 11 bases. J gave up 4 bases and V 3 bases, and 5 bases lay outside the gene matches. The CDR3 consists of 16 residues. CDR1 and CDR2 from the germline V gene are LNHDA and SQIVND (reference sequence). The CDR3 coding sequence is TGTGCCAGTAGTATCGTTGGGACTAGCGGTTACAATGAGCAGTTCTTC. It encodes CASSIVGTSGYNEQFF.